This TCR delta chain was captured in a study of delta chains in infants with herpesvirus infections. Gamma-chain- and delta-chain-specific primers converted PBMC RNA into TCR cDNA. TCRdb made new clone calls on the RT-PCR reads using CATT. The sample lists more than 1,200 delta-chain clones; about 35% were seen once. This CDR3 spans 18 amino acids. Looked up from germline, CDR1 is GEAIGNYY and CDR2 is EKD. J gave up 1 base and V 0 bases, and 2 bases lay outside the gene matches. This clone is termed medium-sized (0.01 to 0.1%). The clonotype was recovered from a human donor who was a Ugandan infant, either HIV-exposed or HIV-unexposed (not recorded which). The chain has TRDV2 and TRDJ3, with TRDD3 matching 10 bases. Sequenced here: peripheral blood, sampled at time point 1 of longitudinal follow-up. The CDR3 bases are TGTGCCTGTGACACCGGGGGATACGGTTCCTGGGACACCCGACAGATGTTTTTC. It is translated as CACDTGGYGSWDTRQMFF.